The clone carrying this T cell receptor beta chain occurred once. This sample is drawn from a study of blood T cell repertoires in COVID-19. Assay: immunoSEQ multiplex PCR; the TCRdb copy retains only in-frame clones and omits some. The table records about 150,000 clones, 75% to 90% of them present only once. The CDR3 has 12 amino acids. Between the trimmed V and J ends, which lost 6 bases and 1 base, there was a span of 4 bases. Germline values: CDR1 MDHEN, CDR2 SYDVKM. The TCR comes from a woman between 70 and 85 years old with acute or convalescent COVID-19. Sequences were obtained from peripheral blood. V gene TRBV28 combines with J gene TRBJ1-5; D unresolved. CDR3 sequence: CASRASNQPQHF. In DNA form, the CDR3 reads TGTGCCAGCAGGGCAAGCAATCAGCCCCAGCATTTT.